This TCR beta chain was documented in a study of T cells in tuberculosis. Trimming removed 6 bases from V and 4 bases from J, with 15 bases in between. The CDR3 is made up of 15 amino acids. Germline assignment: CDR1 ENHRY and CDR2 SYGVKD. Worth noting for this clone: No antigen is known for it.

Generated by immunoSEQ multiplex PCR, the TCRdb table keeps only in-frame clones and is missing some. The sample lists approximately 46,000 clones; about 95% were seen once. Time point specified: new active TB diagnosis, blood taken before or within 7 days of starting treatment. Confirmation came from sputum smear and/or culture positivity for M. tuberculosis. Points from the study as a whole: Active tuberculosis cases were adults; controls were adolescents. GMM-specific TCRs were nearer to active tuberculosis alpha repertoires, suggesting expansion. The TCR-beta difference was not significant; alpha differences partly reflected length.

Specimen: PBMCs, collected at tuberculosis diagnosis. This sequence joins TRBV10-3 and TRBJ2-2; a possible D gene is TRBD1 (5 bases). This receptor was taken from an adult with tuberculosis. Written as DNA, the CDR3 is TGTGCCATCAGGAGACAGCCCGACCTCACCGGGGAGCTGTTTTTT. Translating it yields CAIRRQPDLTGELFF.